This TCR beta chain was recorded in a study of T cells in localized non-small cell lung cancer. This CDR3 contains 13 residues. Trimming took off 4 bases at V and 13 bases at J, with 17 bases between the two ends. Germline CDR1 reads MNHEY; CDR2 reads SVGAGI. Generated by immunoSEQ multiplex PCR, the TCRdb table keeps only in-frame clones and is missing some. The table includes 50,000 to 65,000 clones, about three quarters detected once. The specimen was PBMCs, collected before any cancer treatment. This chain joins TRBV6-5 and TRBJ2-1; a weak D match, TRBD2 (5 bases). The receptor's source is a woman aged 35-75 years with stage II lung adenocarcinoma. The CDR3 bases are TGTGCCAGCAGTTCCTCCCACCCGGAGGATCAGTTCTTC. Translation gives CASSSSHPEDQFF.